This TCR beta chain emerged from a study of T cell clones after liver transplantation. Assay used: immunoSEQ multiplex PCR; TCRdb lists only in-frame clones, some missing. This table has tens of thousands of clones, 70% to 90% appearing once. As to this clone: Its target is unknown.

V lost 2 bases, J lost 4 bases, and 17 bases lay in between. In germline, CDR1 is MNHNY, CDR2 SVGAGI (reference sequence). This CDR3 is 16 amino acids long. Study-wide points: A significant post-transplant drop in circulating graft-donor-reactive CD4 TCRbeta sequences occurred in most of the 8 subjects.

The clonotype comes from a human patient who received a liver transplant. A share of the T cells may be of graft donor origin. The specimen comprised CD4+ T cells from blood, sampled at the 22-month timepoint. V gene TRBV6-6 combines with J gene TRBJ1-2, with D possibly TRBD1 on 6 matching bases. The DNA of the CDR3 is TGTGCCAGCAGTTACCCAAGGACAGAAATCTTCTATGGCTACACCTTC. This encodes CASSYPRTEIFYGYTF.